What follows describes a single T cell receptor beta chain. This record belongs to a study of CD8 T cells in Susac syndrome. The CDR3 has 14 residues. Trimming took 0 bases from V and 5 from J, leaving 10 bases between them. Germline V lookup: CDR1 PRHDT, CDR2 FYEKMQ (reference sequence). An input of 0.5 to 1 ug of RNA was subjected to reverse transcription using random hexamers. The immunoSEQ assay covered 54 Vbeta and 13 Jbeta segments for CDR3. MiXCR, run by TCRdb on the immunoSEQ multiplex PCR reads, gives a single entry per CDR3 protein. The repertoire holds about 85,000 distinct CDR3 sequences, with approximately 95% as singletons. TEMRA cells underwent FACS enrichment and CD8+ and CD4+ T cells underwent negative isolation.

The source material was CD8+ T cells from PBMCs. This chain joins TRBV13 and TRBJ2-5; weak D call: TRBD2 (6 bases). This receptor was identified in a human donor with Susac syndrome. The CDR3 nucleotides read TGTGCCAGCAGCTTAGGGGCGGGAATGGAGACCCAGTACTTC. Encoded protein: CASSLGAGMETQYF.